This T cell receptor (beta chain) was recovered during a study of T cells in Graves' hyperthyroidism and ophthalmopathy (dated by TCRdb to between 2018 and 2020). Notes on the research overall: Peripheral blood samples were taken at the time of initial diagnosis, prior to any treatment. After blood sampling, hyperthyroidism patients were treated with methimazole at a starting dose of 30 mg daily, and ophthalmopathy patients were treated with high-dose intravenous methylprednisolone. Prospective prediction of ophthalmopathy was tested in an independent validation cohort consisting of 18 to 20 hyperthyroidism patients and approximately 16 patients who later progressed to ophthalmopathy. Thyroid tissue and blood T-cell repertoires from six or seven Graves' hyperthyroidism patients were also compared in the study. According to the paper, TCR Vbeta CDR3 sequencing was carried out on 135 peripheral blood samples, which came from approximately 41 ophthalmopathy, fewer than 80 hyperthyroidism and roughly 17 progressor patients. The roughly 100 discovery patients were randomly split 7:3 into training and test sets. To identify TCR V-J signatures that set the groups apart, the researchers used a discovery cohort of 95 to 100 patients, made up of 43 with Graves' ophthalmopathy and some 55 with stable Graves' hyperthyroidism.

Amplification of TCR beta CDR3 regions was carried out from RNA transcripts. The first round of RT-PCR for the TCR CDR3 was performed with the HTBI primer set and the Qiagen OneStep RT-PCR kit. A second multiplex PCR round built the libraries, followed by size selection and purification. Sequencing of the libraries was done on an Illumina HiSeq2000 using paired-end 100 bp reads. The source study handled its data this way. SOAPnuke was used to process the raw data, removing reads that contained adapters or uncalled bases, had a mean Phred below 15, or lacked an exact match to the constant primer or identifier. High-quality paired reads were merged with COPE v1.2.5, and unique nucleotide sequences were defined as clonotypes. MiTCR v1.1 was used to align the clonotypes against IMGT TRBV, TRBD and TRBJ reference segments. Only V-J combinations with frequency above 0.0001, covering approximately 99% of repertoires, were analysed. A TCS score was defined as the ratio between F50 (clonal expansion) and ExV (chaos), using BLOSUM62-based TCRdist between CDR3 peptides within each V-J. Welch's t-statistics and random forest reduced around 510 V-J features to roughly 13, which were used in a naive Bayes classifier (R e1071). TCRdb reanalyzed the raw reads on its own, using fastp at Q25 for trimming and MiXCR for clone calling, and kept in-frame beta chains. CDR3 protein sequences are deduplicated, and each keeps its most common genes and DNA. It is TCRdb's table, rather than the study itself, that gives the V and J calls and clone size. Here the sample has around 690,000 distinct CDR3 sequences; roughly 17% occur a single time. Jointly, the top ten make up 15% to 17% of the sample.

As encoded in the germline V gene (reference sequence), CDR1 is DFQATT while CDR2 is SNEGSKA. V lost 6 bases and J lost 2 bases, and the count of bases not matched to a germline gene is 11. The CDR3 contains 15 residues, cysteine and phenylalanine counted. CDR3 DNA only is kept here, 45 bases in frame from base 1. Graves' hyperthyroidism was defined as stable when no progression to ophthalmopathy occurred over 18 months of follow-up. The hyperthyroidism patients were between 18 and 65 years old and newly diagnosed, with a disease duration of less than 2 months. The study excluded patients with uncontrolled infections, other autoimmune diseases, pregnancy or lactation. Diagnoses were based on clinical symptoms, serum thyroxine and TRAb, thyroid ultrasound and orbital computed tomography. PBMCs were separated from roughly 10 ml of fresh peripheral blood using Ficoll-Paque density gradient centrifugation. Trizol reagent was used to extract total RNA, and RNA quality was then checked on an Agilent 2100 Bioanalyzer.

This clonotype has only a few counts. Its recognized antigen is unknown. The record has no base qualities; no much larger clone is one base away. What the research found in general, with its limitations: Most expanded thyroid clonotypes (frequency above 0.001) were also detected in blood, a finding suggesting that blood repertoires may reflect thyroid immune responses. Sample size was not statistically predetermined, and blinding of investigators to group allocation was not performed. Ophthalmopathy was separated from stable hyperthyroidism by a 13 V-J signature model, with around 88% sensitivity and about 84% specificity obtained in cross-validation and 80%/75% obtained in testing. During validation, the model predicted progression to ophthalmopathy a median of roughly six months ahead of onset, with just under 71% sensitivity and about 75% specificity.

The specimen was blood. The clonotype was recovered from a man aged 50-59 years with Graves' hyperthyroidism. The V gene is TRBV20-1 and the J gene is TRBJ2-3; 7 central nucleotides agree with TRBD1. The CDR3 protein is CSAPNRGQTTDTQYF. The sequenced DNA: TGCAGTGCCCCGAACAGGGGACAGACCACAGATACGCAGTATTTT.